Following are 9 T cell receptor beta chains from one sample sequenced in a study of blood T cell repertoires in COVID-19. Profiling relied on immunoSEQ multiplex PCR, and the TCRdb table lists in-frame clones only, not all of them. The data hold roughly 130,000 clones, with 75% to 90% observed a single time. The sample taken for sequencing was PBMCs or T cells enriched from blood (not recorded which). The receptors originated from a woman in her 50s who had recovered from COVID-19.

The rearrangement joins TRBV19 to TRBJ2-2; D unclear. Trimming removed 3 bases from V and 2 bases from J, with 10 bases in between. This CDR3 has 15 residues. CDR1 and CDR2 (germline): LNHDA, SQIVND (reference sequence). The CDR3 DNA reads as TGTGCCAGTAGTATTGTACAGACAAACACCGGGGAGCTGTTTTTT. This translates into CASSIVQTNTGELFF. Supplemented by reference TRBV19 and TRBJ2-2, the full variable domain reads DGGITQSPKYLFRKEGQNVTLSCEQNLNHDAMYWYRQDPGQGLRLIYYSQIVNDFQKGDIAEGYSVSREKKESFPLTVTSAQKNPTAFYLCASSIVQTNTGELFFGEGSRLTVL.

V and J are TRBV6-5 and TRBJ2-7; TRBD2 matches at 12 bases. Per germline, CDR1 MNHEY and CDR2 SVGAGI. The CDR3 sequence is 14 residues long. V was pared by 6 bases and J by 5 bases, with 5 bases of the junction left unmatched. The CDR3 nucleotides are TGTGCCAGCAGATGGACTAGCGGGGACCACGAGCAGTACTTC. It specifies CASRWTSGDHEQYF.

The DNA of the CDR3 is TGCGCCAGCAGCGGACGACAGCTAGGCACAGATACGCAGTATTTT. This encodes CASSGRQLGTDTQYF. J is TRBJ2-3 and V is TRBV5-1; D is possibly TRBD1 (5 bases). V was pared by 4 bases and J by 1 base, with 13 bases between. Looked up from germline, CDR1 is SGHRS and CDR2 is YFSETQ. There are 15 residues in the CDR3.

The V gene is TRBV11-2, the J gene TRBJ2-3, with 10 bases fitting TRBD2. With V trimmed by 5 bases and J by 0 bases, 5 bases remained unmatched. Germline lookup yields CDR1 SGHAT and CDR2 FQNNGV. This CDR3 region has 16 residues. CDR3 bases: TGTGCCAGCAGCATCGCTAGCGGGGGAAGCACAGATACGCAGTATTTT. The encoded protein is CASSIASGGSTDTQYF.

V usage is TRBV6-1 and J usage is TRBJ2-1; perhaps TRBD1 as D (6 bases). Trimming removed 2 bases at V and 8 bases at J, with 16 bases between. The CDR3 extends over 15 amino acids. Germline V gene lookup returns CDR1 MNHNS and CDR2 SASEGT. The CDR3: CASSENLGHRDEQFF. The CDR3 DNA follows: TGTGCCAGCAGTGAAAACCTGGGACACAGGGATGAGCAGTTCTTC.

The CDR3 sequence is CASSLSRWGVGMNTEAFF. The CDR3 DNA reads as TGTGCCAGCAGTTTATCGAGGTGGGGAGTGGGGATGAACACTGAAGCTTTCTTT. The chain recombines TRBV27 with TRBJ1-1; D gene unclear. Trimming stripped 0 bases from V and 0 bases from J, with 17 bases between. The CDR3 has 18 residues. Per the germline V gene, CDR1 is MNHEY and CDR2 is SMNVEV (reference sequence).

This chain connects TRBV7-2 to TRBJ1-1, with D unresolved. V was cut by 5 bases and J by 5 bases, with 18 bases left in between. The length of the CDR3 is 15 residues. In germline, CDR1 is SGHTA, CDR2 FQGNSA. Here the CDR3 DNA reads TGTGCCAGCAGCCCCTGGGTAGGGCCGGGGACTGAAGCTTTCTTT. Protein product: CASSPWVGPGTEAFF.

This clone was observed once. CDR3 amino acids: CAWSGRGRYEQYF. DNA of the CDR3: TGTGCCTGGAGTGGGAGGGGGCGCTACGAGCAGTACTTC. This chain uses TRBV30 with TRBJ2-7; a weak D match, TRBD1 (7 bases). The germline V and J ends were trimmed by 1 base and 3 bases, with 10 bases remaining between them. Germline V gene sequence: CDR1 GTSNPN, CDR2 SVGIG (reference sequence). The CDR3 runs 13 residues.

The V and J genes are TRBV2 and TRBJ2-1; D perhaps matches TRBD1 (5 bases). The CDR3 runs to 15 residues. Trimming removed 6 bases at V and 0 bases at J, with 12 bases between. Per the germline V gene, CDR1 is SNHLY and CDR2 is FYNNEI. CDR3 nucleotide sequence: TGTGCCAGCAGGTCGGACACCAGCTCCTACAATGAGCAGTTCTTC. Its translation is CASRSDTSSYNEQFF.